A single T cell receptor beta chain is shown here with its context. What it recognizes is unknown. At the DNA level, this CDR3 is encoded by other sequences in the same sample as well. The sample is drawn from a study of shared clonotypes between healthy human individuals. Findings and caveats of the study: Tissue TCR repertoires likely differ from these blood-only repertoires.

Donors, healthy HIV-negative adults, lacked recent acute infections or vaccinations. The CDR3 is made up of 14 amino acids. V dropped 6 bases and J dropped 2 bases, with 11 bases sitting between them. The germline gives CDR1 SEHNR, CDR2 FQNEAQ (reference sequence). Original data processing: Filtering of immunoSEQ junctional sequences could not match full-length read filtering. Data came from immunoSEQ multiplex PCR; TCRdb stores just in-frame clones and leaves some out. V and J calls and clone size come straight from that table; D and trimming were deduced from the DNA. The repertoire includes about 1 million clones, about three quarters of them detected once, and about 1.5% sits in the top ten.

The chain is built from TRBV7-9 and TRBJ1-3, with D maybe TRBD1 (6 bases). This receptor was obtained from a man between 18 and 35 years old in good health. Source material: memory CD4+ T cells sorted from blood. Subset specified: CD45RA-negative fraction. CDR3 protein: CASSLSGAGNTIYF. CDR3 in DNA: TGTGCCAGCAGTCTCTCAGGGGCTGGAAACACCATATATTTT.